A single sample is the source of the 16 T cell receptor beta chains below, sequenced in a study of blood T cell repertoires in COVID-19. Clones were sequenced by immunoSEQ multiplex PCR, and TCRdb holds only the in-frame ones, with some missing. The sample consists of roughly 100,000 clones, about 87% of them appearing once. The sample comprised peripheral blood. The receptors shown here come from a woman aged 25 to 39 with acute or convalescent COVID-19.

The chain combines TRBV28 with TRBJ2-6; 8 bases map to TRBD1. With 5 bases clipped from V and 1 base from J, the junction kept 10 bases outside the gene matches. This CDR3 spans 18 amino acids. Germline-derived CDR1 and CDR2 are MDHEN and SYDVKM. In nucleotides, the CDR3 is TGTGCCAGCAGTGCCGTCCCCGGACAGGGATCTGGGGCCAACGTCCTGACTTTC. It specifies CASSAVPGQGSGANVLTF.

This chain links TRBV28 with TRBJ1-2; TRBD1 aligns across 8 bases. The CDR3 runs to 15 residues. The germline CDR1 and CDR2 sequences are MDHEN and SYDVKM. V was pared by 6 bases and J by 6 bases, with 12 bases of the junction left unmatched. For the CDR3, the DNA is TGTGCCAGCAGCTGGGGTCAGGGGGCATCGGATGGCTACACCTTC. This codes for CASSWGQGASDGYTF.

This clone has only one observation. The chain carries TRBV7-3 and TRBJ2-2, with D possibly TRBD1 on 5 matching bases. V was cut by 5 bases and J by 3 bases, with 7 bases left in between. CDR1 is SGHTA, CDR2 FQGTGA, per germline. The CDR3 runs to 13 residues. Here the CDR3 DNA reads TGTGCCAGCAGCGCGACAGACACCGGGGAGCTGTTTTTT. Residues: CASSATDTGELFF.

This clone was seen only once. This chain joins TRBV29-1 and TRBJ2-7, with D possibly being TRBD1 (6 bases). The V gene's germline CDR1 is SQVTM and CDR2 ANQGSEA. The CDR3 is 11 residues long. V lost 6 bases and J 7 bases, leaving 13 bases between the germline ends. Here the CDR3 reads CSVGQPPEQYF. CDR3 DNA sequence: TGCAGCGTAGGACAGCCTCCTGAGCAGTACTTC.

The CDR3 reads CASSVAGSSGDTQYF. In nucleotides, the CDR3 is TGTGCCAGCAGCGTAGCTGGTAGCTCCGGAGATACGCAGTATTTT. The J gene is TRBJ2-3, the V gene TRBV9; D unresolved. CDR3 length: 15 residues. V lost 0 bases, J lost 5 bases, and 13 bases lay in between. The germline V gene encodes CDR1 SGDLS and CDR2 YYNGEE.

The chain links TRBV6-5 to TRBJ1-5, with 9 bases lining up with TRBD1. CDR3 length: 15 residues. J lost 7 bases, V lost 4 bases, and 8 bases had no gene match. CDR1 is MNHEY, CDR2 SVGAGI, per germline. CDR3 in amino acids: CASSSMDRGGQPQHF. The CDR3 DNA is TGTGCCAGCAGTTCCATGGACAGGGGAGGACAGCCCCAGCATTTT.

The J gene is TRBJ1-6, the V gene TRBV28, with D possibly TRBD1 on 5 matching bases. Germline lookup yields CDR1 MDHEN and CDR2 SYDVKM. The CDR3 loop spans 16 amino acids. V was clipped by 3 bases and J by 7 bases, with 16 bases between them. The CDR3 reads CASSFLLGAKNSPLHF. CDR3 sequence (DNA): TGTGCCAGCAGTTTTTTGTTAGGGGCTAAAAATTCACCCCTCCACTTT.

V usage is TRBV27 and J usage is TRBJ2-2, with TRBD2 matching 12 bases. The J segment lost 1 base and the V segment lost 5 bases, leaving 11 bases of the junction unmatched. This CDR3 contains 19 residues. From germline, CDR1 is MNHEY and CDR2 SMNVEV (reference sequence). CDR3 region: CASSPGLAGLALNTGELFF. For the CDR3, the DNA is TGTGCCAGCAGTCCAGGACTAGCGGGGCTGGCCCTGAACACCGGGGAGCTGTTTTTT.

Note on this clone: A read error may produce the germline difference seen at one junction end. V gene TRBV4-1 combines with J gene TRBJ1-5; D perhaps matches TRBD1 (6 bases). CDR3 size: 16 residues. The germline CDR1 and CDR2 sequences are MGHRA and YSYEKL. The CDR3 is CASRQDLWDINQPQHF. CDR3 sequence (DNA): TGCGCCAGCAGACAAGATCTCTGGGACATAAATCAGCCCCAGCATTTT.

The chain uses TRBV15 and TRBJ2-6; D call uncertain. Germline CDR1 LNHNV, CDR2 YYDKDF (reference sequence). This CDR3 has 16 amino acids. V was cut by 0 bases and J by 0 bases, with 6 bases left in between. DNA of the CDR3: TGTGCCACCAGCAGAGACTACAGCTCTGGGGCCAACGTCCTGACTTTC. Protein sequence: CATSRDYSSGANVLTF.

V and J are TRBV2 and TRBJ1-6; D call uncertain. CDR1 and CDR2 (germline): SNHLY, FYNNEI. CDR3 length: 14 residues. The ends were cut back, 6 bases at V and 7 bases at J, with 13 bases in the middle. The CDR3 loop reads CASSADTVNSPLHF. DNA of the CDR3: TGTGCCAGCAGCGCCGACACGGTGAATTCACCCCTCCACTTT.

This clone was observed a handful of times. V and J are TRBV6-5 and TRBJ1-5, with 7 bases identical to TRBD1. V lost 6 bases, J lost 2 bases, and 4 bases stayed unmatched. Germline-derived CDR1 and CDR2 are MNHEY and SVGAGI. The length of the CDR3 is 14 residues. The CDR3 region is CASRGTGGNQPQHF. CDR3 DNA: TGTGCCAGCAGGGGAACAGGGGGCAATCAGCCCCAGCATTTT.

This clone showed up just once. The CDR3 loop reads CASSPLTGVEKLFF. Written as DNA, the CDR3 is TGTGCCAGCAGCCCCCTGACAGGGGTCGAAAAACTGTTTTTT. V gene TRBV7-9 combines with J gene TRBJ1-4; the match to TRBD1 covers 8 bases. Germline CDR1 and CDR2: SEHNR and FQNEAQ (reference sequence). The CDR3 is made up of 14 amino acids. J was trimmed by 8 bases and V by 5 bases; bases with no gene match: 7.

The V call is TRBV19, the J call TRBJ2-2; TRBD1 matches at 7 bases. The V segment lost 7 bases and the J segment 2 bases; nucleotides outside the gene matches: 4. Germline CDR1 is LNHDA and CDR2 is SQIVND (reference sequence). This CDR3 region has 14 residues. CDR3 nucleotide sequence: TGTGCCAGTAAGGGGACAGCCAACACCGGGGAGCTGTTTTTT. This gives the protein CASKGTANTGELFF.

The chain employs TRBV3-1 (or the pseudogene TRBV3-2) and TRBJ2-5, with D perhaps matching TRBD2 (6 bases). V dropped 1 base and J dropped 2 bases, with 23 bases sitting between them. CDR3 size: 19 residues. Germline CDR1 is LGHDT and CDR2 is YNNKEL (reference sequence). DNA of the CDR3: TGTGCCAGCAGCCAAGCGGTCGGACTGACTAGTGGGGAGCAAGAGACCCAGTACTTC. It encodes CASSQAVGLTSGEQETQYF.

CDR3 loop: CASSQTDNSPLHF. CDR3 in DNA: TGTGCCAGCAGTCAGACAGATAATTCACCCCTCCACTTT. The gene calls are TRBV7-3 and TRBJ1-6; D may be TRBD1 (5 bases). Looked up from germline, CDR1 is SGHTA and CDR2 is FQGTGA. Trimming stripped 6 bases from V and 5 bases from J, with 8 bases between. The length of the CDR3 is 13 residues.